The next 29 T cell receptor beta chains were all read from a single sample in a study of regulatory T cells in long-lasting Graves disease. Both iRepertoire HTBI primers and Arm-PCR of CDR3 regions were used to build the TCR beta libraries. TCRdb redid the calling of the multiplex PCR reads with MiXCR, one entry per CDR3 protein. The repertoire holds a few hundred thousand distinct CDR3 sequences, with 10% to 15% as singletons. Time point denoted: newly diagnosed GD, antithyroid drugs for less than 3 months. PBMC-derived RNA was used for the TCR library. The data were also submitted as part of a second study, on T cells in Graves' hyperthyroidism and ophthalmopathy.

The sample in question was peripheral blood mononuclear cells (PBMCs), obtained at new diagnosis, from a patient treated with antithyroid drugs. The receptor set was obtained from a woman younger than 35 with Graves disease.

This clonotype came up many times. CDR3 coding DNA: TGTGCCAGAAATTTTAGATGGGATGCTAGCTCCTACAATGAGCAGTTCTTC. Protein product: CARNFRWDASSYNEQFF. V usage is TRBV6-1 and J usage is TRBJ2-1; D is uncertain. Trimming took 9 bases from V and 0 from J, leaving 21 bases between them. This CDR3 has 17 amino acids. Looked up from germline, CDR1 is MNHNS and CDR2 is SASEGT.

This clonotype was seen many times. V gene TRBV27 combines with J gene TRBJ2-1; 13 bases align to TRBD2. Unmatched junction bases numbered 9, after V lost 4 bases and J lost 9 bases. Per germline, CDR1 MNHEY and CDR2 SMNVEV (reference sequence). The CDR3 is 16 amino acids. The CDR3 region is CASSSPRTSGSFEQFF. In DNA form, the CDR3 reads TGTGCCAGCAGTTCGCCGCGGACTAGCGGGAGCTTTGAGCAGTTCTTC.

This clonotype was seen repeatedly, ten times or more. The chain links TRBV20-1 to TRBJ1-4; 9 bases fit TRBD1. CDR3 size: 13 residues. V dropped 3 bases and J dropped 8; count of bases not matched to a gene: 4. Germline V gives CDR1 DFQATT, CDR2 SNEGSKA (reference sequence). CDR3: CSARGTGNEKLFF. CDR3 DNA: TGCAGTGCTAGGGGGACAGGGAACGAAAAACTGTTTTTT.

The table lists this clonotype with a few counts. The J gene is TRBJ1-1, the V gene TRBV4-1; D perhaps matches TRBD1 (6 bases). Trimming removed 1 base from V and 5 bases from J, with 11 bases in between. CDR1 and CDR2 from the germline V gene are MGHRA and YSYEKL. The CDR3 sequence is 14 residues long. The CDR3 reads CASSQVARGTEAFF. The CDR3 nucleotides are TGCGCCAGCAGCCAAGTGGCCAGGGGAACTGAAGCTTTCTTT.

The V and J genes are TRBV28 and TRBJ1-5, with 8 bases fitting TRBD1. Germline V CDR1 and CDR2: MDHEN, SYDVKM. The V segment lost 7 bases and the J segment 3 bases; nucleotides outside the gene matches: 17. There are 18 residues in the CDR3. CDR3 nucleotides: TGTGCCAGCAACACGCTCGGGGGCGCAGGGGGCCTCAATCAGCCCCAGCATTTT. Protein sequence: CASNTLGGAGGLNQPQHF.

Points on this clonotype: The junction differs from germline at one of its ends, possibly a read error. The chain carries TRBV10-2 and TRBJ2-2; D gene ambiguous. This CDR3 contains 15 residues. The V gene's germline CDR1 is WSHSY and CDR2 SAAADI. CDR3 amino acids: CVSSGSPRNTGELFF. As DNA, the CDR3 is TGCGTCAGCAGTGGTAGCCCCCGGAACACCGGGGAGCTGTTTTTT.

The chain employs TRBV29-1 and TRBJ1-1, with a weak D call TRBD1 (5 bases). Per the germline V gene, CDR1 is SQVTM and CDR2 is ANQGSEA. V gave up 0 bases and J gave up 6 bases, with 14 bases separating them. The CDR3 consists of 14 residues. CDR3 sequence (DNA): TGCAGCGTTGAAGAGGCCATGGCAGGGCCTGAAGCTTTCTTT. Translating gives CSVEEAMAGPEAFF.

The chain recombines TRBV2 with TRBJ2-5, with 9 bases fitting TRBD2. The CDR3 consists of 15 residues. The V and J ends lost 4 bases and 5 bases, in that order; junction bases with no gene match: 8. Germline V gene sequence: CDR1 SNHLY, CDR2 FYNNEI. The CDR3 DNA is TGTGCCAGCAGTGGGACTAGCGCAAAGGGGGAGACCCAGTACTTC. Translating gives CASSGTSAKGETQYF.

This clonotype was seen ten or more times. The chain employs TRBV20-1 and TRBJ1-4; D is unclear. Trimming removed 6 bases from V and 4 bases from J, with 3 bases in between. The germline V gene has CDR1 DFQATT and CDR2 SNEGSKA (reference sequence). The CDR3 has 10 residues. CDR3 sequence reads: CSASNEKLFF. In DNA form, the CDR3 reads TGCAGTGCCAGTAATGAAAAACTGTTTTTT.

This rearrangement joins TRBV5-1 to TRBJ2-3; no reliable D call. Trimming shortened V by 4 bases and J by 2 bases, and 14 bases separated the two germline ends. Germline assignment: CDR1 SGHRS and CDR2 YFSETQ. This CDR3 has 15 residues. The CDR3 coding sequence is TGCGCCAGCAGCCCCCCCGGGCTCATCACAGATACGCAGTATTTT. This gives the protein CASSPPGLITDTQYF.

The chain has TRBV5-5 and TRBJ1-6; TRBD1 aligns across 11 bases. With 0 bases clipped from V and 10 bases from J, the junction kept 12 bases outside the gene matches. Germline CDR1 is SGHKS and CDR2 is YYEKEE (reference sequence). The CDR3 loop spans 18 amino acids. CDR3 sequence reads: CASSLEVVFGTGGSPLHF. The DNA of the CDR3 is TGTGCCAGCAGCTTGGAGGTGGTATTTGGGACAGGGGGATCACCCCTCCACTTT.

The genes are TRBV7-9 and TRBJ2-1; TRBD2 matches at 9 bases. V gave up 5 bases and J gave up 2 bases; unmatched junction bases: 10. This CDR3 spans 17 amino acids. From germline, CDR1 is SEHNR and CDR2 FQNEAQ (reference sequence). In nucleotides, the CDR3 is TGTGCCAGCAGCGTAGAGGGACTAGCTCCCGCCTACAATGAGCAGTTCTTC. This translates into CASSVEGLAPAYNEQFF.

Only one count was recorded for this clonotype. A read error likely explains this, since a far larger clone differs by one base. The chain joins TRBV6-5 to TRBJ2-7, with D tentatively TRBD2 (7 bases). This CDR3 contains 13 residues. Between the trimmed V and J ends, which lost 4 bases and 3 bases, there was a span of 10 bases. Germline values: CDR1 MNHEY, CDR2 SVGAGI. CDR3 coding DNA: TGTGCCAGCAGTTTGGGGGGGCTCTACGAGCAGTACGTC. Its protein is CASSLGGLYEQYV.

The sample holds many counts of this clonotype. This rearrangement joins TRBV6-5 to TRBJ1-4; no reliable D call. Trimming stripped 1 base from V and 6 bases from J, with 9 bases between. This CDR3 spans 14 amino acids. Germline V lookup: CDR1 MNHEY, CDR2 SVGAGI. CDR3 loop: CASSYLRPYEKLFF. The DNA for the CDR3 is TGTGCCAGCAGTTACTTAAGGCCTTATGAAAAACTGTTTTTT.

The rearrangement links TRBV15 to TRBJ2-1; D remains ambiguous. V lost 8 bases and J 0 bases, leaving 8 bases between the germline ends. Germline V gene sequence: CDR1 LNHNV, CDR2 YYDKDF (reference sequence). The CDR3 has 13 amino acids. The DNA of the CDR3 is TGTGCCACCCGGTTGGGCTCCTACAATGAGCAGTTCTTC. This encodes CATRLGSYNEQFF.

This clonotype was recorded at least ten times. In DNA form, the CDR3 reads TGTGCCAGCCAGAAGTTACAGGGGGCGTATGGCTACACCTTC. Translation gives CASQKLQGAYGYTF. V is TRBV27 and J is TRBJ1-2; 9 nucleotides line up with TRBD1. Germline loops: CDR1 MNHEY, CDR2 SMNVEV (reference sequence). Unmatched junction bases numbered 9, after V lost 8 bases and J lost 5 bases. The CDR3 totals 14 residues.

The rearrangement links TRBV24-1 to TRBJ2-1, with 11 bases aligning to TRBD2. The germline CDR1 and CDR2 sequences are KGHDR and SFDVKD. With V trimmed by 2 bases and J by 4 bases, 12 bases remained unmatched. The CDR3 consists of 19 residues. The CDR3 DNA follows: TGTGCCACCAGTGATTCTCAACTAGCGGGAGTAGATATTTACAATGAGCAGTTCTTC. As protein: CATSDSQLAGVDIYNEQFF.

The V gene is TRBV27, the J gene TRBJ2-7, with 7 bases lining up with TRBD2. CDR1 and CDR2 from the germline V gene are MNHEY and SMNVEV (reference sequence). The CDR3 totals 11 residues. V lost 5 bases to trimming and J lost 7 bases; unmatched junction nucleotides: 2. In DNA form, the CDR3 reads TGTGCCAGCAGTACGGGGGGAGAGCAGTACTTC. This sequence encodes CASSTGGEQYF.

In its sample, this clonotype was seen many times. The chain employs TRBV29-1 and TRBJ2-7; 10 nucleotides agree with TRBD1. The V gene end was trimmed by 5 bases and the J gene end by 2 bases; junction bases not matched to a gene: 9. The CDR3 extends over 15 amino acids. CDR1 and CDR2 from the germline V gene are SQVTM and ANQGSEA. CDR3 coding DNA: TGCAGCGTTTATGGACAGGGGGTCCGTCCCTACGAGCAGTACTTC. Its translation is CSVYGQGVRPYEQYF.

This clonotype has ten or more counts. The gene calls are TRBV20-1 and TRBJ2-7; TRBD2 agrees at 15 bases. Germline values: CDR1 DFQATT, CDR2 SNEGSKA (reference sequence). The CDR3 loop spans 14 amino acids. J was trimmed by 6 bases and V by 6 bases; bases with no gene match: 6. This CDR3 is CSAQGGLAGGEQYF. Written as DNA, the CDR3 is TGCAGTGCGCAAGGGGGACTAGCGGGAGGCGAGCAGTACTTC.

The V call is TRBV12-3 or TRBV12-4, the J call TRBJ2-1; 11 nucleotides match TRBD2. Trimming at V came to 4 bases and at J to 15 bases, leaving 2 bases not matched to a gene. The CDR3 sequence is 11 residues long. This CDR3 is CASSSSGGLFF. CDR3 nucleotides: TGTGCCAGCAGTTCTAGCGGGGGGCTGTTCTTC.

This clonotype was observed at least ten times. This rearrangement joins TRBV18 to TRBJ1-1, with D unclear. Germline loops: CDR1 KGHSH, CDR2 LQKENI. The CDR3 is 13 amino acids. The V end lost 2 bases, the J end lost 1 base, and 5 bases lay between the germline ends. In DNA, the CDR3 is TGTGCCAGCTCACCAAACTCGAACACTGAAGCTTTCTTT. Translating it yields CASSPNSNTEAFF.

The chain is built from TRBV6-2 or TRBV6-3 and TRBJ2-1; D is perhaps TRBD2 (7 bases). Looked up from germline, CDR1 is MNHEY and CDR2 is SVGEGT. There are 15 residues in the CDR3. V gave up 5 bases and J gave up 12 bases, with 23 bases separating them. The CDR3 sequence is CASSPPPGEGVGQFF. The CDR3 bases are TGTGCCAGCAGTCCCCCCCCGGGGGAGGGGGTCGGGCAGTTCTTC.

Concerning this clonotype itself: A much larger clone differs by one base, so this may be a read error. The genes are TRBV7-2 and TRBJ2-3; the match to TRBD1 covers 8 bases. CDR3 length: 16 amino acids. Germline CDR1 and CDR2: SGHTA and FQGNSA. The CDR3: CVSSPRGGQGADTQYF. Written as DNA, the CDR3 is TGTGTCAGCTCCCCCCGCGGAGGACAGGGAGCAGATACGCAGTATTTT.

This clonotype was observed at least ten times. The rearrangement uses TRBV6-2 or TRBV6-3 and TRBJ1-5; unclear D gene. V lost 8 bases and J 3 bases, leaving 17 bases between the germline ends. The CDR3 is made up of 15 amino acids. Germline CDR1 is MNHEY and CDR2 is SVGEGT. The CDR3 bases are TGTGCCAGCCAGTTATGGAGGGATTCCAATCAGCCCCAGCATTTT. It is translated as CASQLWRDSNQPQHF.

This clonotype came up many times. This chain uses TRBV12-3 or TRBV12-4 with TRBJ1-1; D is uncertain. V lost 6 bases, J lost 0 bases, and 14 bases lay in between. The CDR3 is 15 amino acids. CDR3 sequence reads: CASSQMVGVNTEAFF. The CDR3 nucleotides are TGTGCCAGCAGCCAAATGGTTGGGGTGAACACTGAAGCTTTCTTT.

A few counts support this clonotype. The chain carries TRBV7-6 and TRBJ2-1; 7 bases match TRBD2. Trimming cost V 5 bases and J 0 bases; bases outside gene matches: 10. The CDR3 length is 17 residues. In germline, CDR1 is SGHVS, CDR2 FNYEAQ. As DNA, the CDR3 is TGTGCCAGCAGCCCCCGGGGGGATCGTCTCTCCTACAATGAGCAGTTCTTC. Amino acids: CASSPRGDRLSYNEQFF.

This clonotype came up many times. The V gene is TRBV18, the J gene TRBJ2-7; D tentatively reads TRBD1 or TRBD2 (5 bases each). Trimming removed 5 bases from V and 0 bases from J, with 14 bases in between. Germline V lookup: CDR1 KGHSH, CDR2 LQKENI. The CDR3 totals 15 residues. In nucleotides, the CDR3 is TGTGCCAGCTCAGCCCGGGGCAGTCCCTCCTACGAGCAGTACGTC. This sequence encodes CASSARGSPSYEQYV.

This clonotype was detected many times. The rearrangement uses TRBV12-3 or TRBV12-4 and TRBJ2-3; 10 nucleotides agree with TRBD2. This CDR3 has 16 amino acids. The V gene end was trimmed by 3 bases and the J gene end by 5 bases; junction bases not matched to a gene: 8. For the CDR3, the DNA is TGTGCCAGCAGTTTGGAGGAAGCGGGAGGGTTAGATACGCAGTATTTT. Its translation: CASSLEEAGGLDTQYF.